The 22 T cell receptor beta chains presented below share a single source sample, sequenced in a study of blood T cells in healthy people across ages (dated by TCRdb to between 2014 and 2017). Library construction relied on 5' RACE. TCRdb shows the sequencer as Illumina HiSeq 2500. A second roughly 7 to 12 cycle PCR used a sample-barcoded 5' primer and a J-beta primer mix. In TCRdb, the public reads were trimmed at Q25 with fastp and aligned with MiXCR, with productive beta chains retained. Each entry is one CDR3 protein sequence, shown with its most common DNA and genes. The sample records approximately 700,000 distinct CDR3 sequences, about 32% of which are singletons. The top ten hold approximately 15% of the sample. Sequenced: blood. Every receptor here comes from a woman at least 80 years old in good health. Donor details come from another sample of the same person, matched by shared clones.

V gene TRBV20-1 combines with J gene TRBJ2-7; 7 bases match TRBD2. This CDR3 spans 13 amino acids. CDR1 is DFQATT, CDR2 SNEGSKA, per germline (reference sequence). The junction had 6 bases not matched to a gene; V was cut back by 5 bases and J by 2 bases. The CDR3 DNA reads as TGCAGTGCTTCTCTCGCGGGGGCCTACGAGCAGTACTTC. It specifies CSASLAGAYEQYF.

This clonotype was counted many times. V and J are TRBV4-2 and TRBJ2-1, with D maybe TRBD2 (5 bases). The CDR3 is 16 residues long. V shed 0 bases and J shed 6 bases, with 15 bases lying between them. Germline CDR1 and CDR2: LGHNA and YNFKEQ. The CDR3 bases are TGTGCCAGCAGCCAAGATTCCCTAAGAACTAGCAATGAGCAGTTCTTC. Encoded protein: CASSQDSLRTSNEQFF.

This clonotype was seen repeatedly, ten times or more. This chain joins TRBV27 and TRBJ2-7; D remains ambiguous. From germline, CDR1 is MNHEY and CDR2 SMNVEV (reference sequence). Trimming shortened V by 0 bases and J by 0 bases, and 9 bases separated the two germline ends. The CDR3 length is 15 residues. CDR3 in amino acids: CASSLSSESSYEQYF. CDR3 DNA sequence: TGTGCCAGCAGTTTATCGTCGGAGAGCTCCTACGAGCAGTACTTC.

This chain uses TRBV28 with TRBJ2-7, with TRBD2 identical over 13 bases. Trimming took 7 bases from V and 7 from J; bases not matched to a gene: 16. CDR1 and CDR2 (germline): MDHEN, SYDVKM. This CDR3 is built from 17 residues. The CDR3 protein is CASILKPGLAGFNEQYF. The CDR3 bases are TGTGCCAGCATTTTGAAACCGGGACTAGCGGGGTTCAATGAGCAGTACTTC.

This clonotype turned up a few times. One end of the junction is discordant with germline, which a read error may explain. The genes are TRBV5-1 and TRBJ2-2; D is perhaps TRBD2 (6 bases). Germline CDR1 and CDR2: SGHRS and YFSETQ. This CDR3 region has 14 residues. In DNA, the CDR3 is TGCGCCAGTCATATGGAGGGCTCCACCGGGGAGCGGTTTTTT. Its translation is CASHMEGSTGERFF.

This sequence joins TRBV5-1 and TRBJ1-1; 9 bases match TRBD1. This CDR3 comprises 15 residues. The germline V gene has CDR1 SGHRS and CDR2 YFSETQ. The V and J ends lost 6 bases and 0 bases, in that order; junction bases with no gene match: 6. CDR3: CASNPTGGMNTEAFF. The CDR3 DNA reads TGCGCCAGCAACCCGACAGGGGGGATGAACACTGAAGCTTTCTTT.

This clonotype was counted at least ten times. V gene TRBV2 combines with J gene TRBJ2-3; TRBD2 aligns across 11 bases. CDR3 length: 17 amino acids. Germline CDR1 SNHLY, CDR2 FYNNEI. Losses at the gene ends were 8 bases for V and 4 bases for J; bases not matched to a gene: 14. The CDR3 DNA reads as TGTGCCAGCCCGGGACTAGCGGCCCGGGGGGCCCCAGATACGCAGTATTTT. Amino acid sequence: CASPGLAARGAPDTQYF.

This chain uses TRBV11-2 with TRBJ2-3; a possible D gene is TRBD2 (5 bases). V shed 5 bases and J shed 3 bases, with 18 bases lying between them. Germline CDR1 SGHAT, CDR2 FQNNGV. CDR3 length: 16 residues. The CDR3 sequence is CASSPQLGGETDTQYF. The CDR3 DNA reads as TGTGCCAGCAGCCCTCAACTAGGCGGAGAAACAGATACGCAGTATTTT.

V and J are TRBV7-2 and TRBJ2-1; the match to TRBD1 covers 10 bases. The CDR3 is made up of 15 amino acids. V trimming: 6 bases; J trimming: 1 base; junction bases outside the gene matches: 3. The V gene's germline CDR1 is SGHTA and CDR2 FQGNSA. The CDR3 here is CASRRDRGSYNEQFF. The CDR3 DNA is TGTGCCAGCAGGCGGGACAGGGGTTCCTACAATGAGCAGTTCTTC.

This sequence joins TRBV20-1 and TRBJ1-5; tentative D call: TRBD1 (5 bases). Germline V gene data show CDR1 as DFQATT and CDR2 as SNEGSKA (reference sequence). CDR3 length equals 14 residues. V lost 8 bases and J 0 bases, leaving 14 bases between the germline ends. The CDR3: CSTGGEGSNQPQHF. CDR3 coding DNA: TGCAGTACCGGGGGAGAAGGTAGCAATCAGCCCCAGCATTTT.

This clonotype was detected many times. The chain combines TRBV7-2 with TRBJ1-1, with D unclear. V was shortened by 2 bases and J by 1 base, with 14 bases between the two germline ends. This CDR3 is 16 amino acids long. Germline CDR1 SGHTA, CDR2 FQGNSA. The CDR3 coding sequence is TGTGCCAGCAGCTTAACAGCGCCACGGGGGAACACTGAAGCTTTCTTT. Protein sequence: CASSLTAPRGNTEAFF.

The table lists this clonotype with many counts. The chain couples TRBV5-1 to TRBJ2-7; 10 bases fit TRBD1. Trimming at V came to 7 bases and at J to 1 base, leaving 5 bases not matched to a gene. This CDR3 comprises 14 residues. The germline CDR1 and CDR2 sequences are SGHRS and YFSETQ. CDR3 bases: TGCGCCAGCGTGTCGGGACAGGGGTCCTACGAGCAGTACTTC. Its protein is CASVSGQGSYEQYF.

The chain is built from TRBV2 and TRBJ1-4, with no clear D. The V and J ends lost 2 bases and 8 bases respectively, with 9 bases between them. Germline CDR1 reads SNHLY; CDR2 reads FYNNEI. The CDR3 covers 13 residues. For the CDR3, the DNA is TGTGCCAGCAGTGAATGGCTGGGCGAAAAACTGTTTTTT. Translation gives CASSEWLGEKLFF.

This clonotype was seen only a few times. The chain employs TRBV30 and TRBJ2-7, with 11 bases fitting TRBD2. The germline CDR1 and CDR2 sequences are GTSNPN and SVGIG (reference sequence). The J segment lost 2 bases and the V segment lost 3 bases, leaving 6 bases of the junction unmatched. CDR3 length: 15 residues. CDR3 loop: CAWSIGTSGTYEQYF. CDR3 DNA: TGTGCCTGGAGCATAGGGACTAGCGGAACCTACGAGCAGTACTTC.

This clonotype was observed a few times. V and J are TRBV9 and TRBJ2-7; TRBD2 is a possible D gene (5 bases). Germline V gene data show CDR1 as SGDLS and CDR2 as YYNGEE. The V gene lost 2 bases and the J gene lost 6 bases, with 12 bases spanning the gap. This CDR3 has 13 amino acids. The CDR3 DNA reads TGTGCCAGCAGCGTCGGGATCTGGGGCGAGCAGTACTTC. Its translation: CASSVGIWGEQYF.

This chain connects TRBV19 to TRBJ1-1; D unclear. The V and J ends lost 0 bases and 5 bases respectively, with 7 bases between them. Germline CDR1 LNHDA, CDR2 SQIVND (reference sequence). CDR3 length equals 13 residues. The CDR3 DNA follows: TGTGCCAGTAGTATAGACGGTTTAACTGAAGCTTTCTTT. It translates to CASSIDGLTEAFF.

This clonotype was detected many times. This chain connects TRBV4-2 to TRBJ2-1; 8 nucleotides match TRBD2. The junction had 15 bases not matched to a gene; V was cut back by 4 bases and J by 10 bases. Germline V CDR1 and CDR2: LGHNA, YNFKEQ. This CDR3 spans 16 amino acids. The CDR3 region is CASSPTGAGDPGEQFF. The CDR3 bases are TGTGCCAGCAGCCCTACCGGAGCGGGGGACCCAGGGGAGCAGTTCTTC.

This clonotype was recorded many times. The CDR3 loop is CASSLNYSPLHF. The CDR3 nucleotides read TGCGCCAGCAGCTTGAACTATTCACCCCTCCACTTT. J is TRBJ1-6 and V is TRBV5-1, with D unresolved. Trimming stripped 1 base from V and 8 bases from J, with 4 bases between. The CDR3 runs 12 residues. Germline V CDR1 and CDR2: SGHRS, YFSETQ. The whole variable domain, filled in from reference TRBV5-1 and TRBJ1-6, reads KAGVTQTPRYLIKTRGQQVTLSCSPISGHRSVSWYQQTPGQGLQFLFEYFSETQRNKGNFPGRFSGRQFSNSRSEMNVSTLELGDSALYLCASSLNYSPLHFGNGTRLTVT.

There are many counts of this clonotype. This rearrangement joins TRBV5-1 to TRBJ2-5; no definite D call. The ends were cut back, 3 bases at V and 5 bases at J, with 11 bases in the middle. CDR3 length equals 13 residues. Germline CDR1 reads SGHRS; CDR2 reads YFSETQ. This CDR3 reads CASSSGERETQYF. The CDR3 DNA is TGCGCCAGCAGCTCCGGAGAAAGGGAGACCCAGTACTTC.

CDR3 in DNA: TGTGCCAGCAGCGTAGAACCAGTCCAAAGAGGAGTACCCCTCCACTTT. Amino acids: CASSVEPVQRGVPLHF. This sequence joins TRBV9 and TRBJ1-6; D unclear. The ends were cut back, 0 bases at V and 12 bases at J, with 19 bases in the middle. From germline, CDR1 is SGDLS and CDR2 YYNGEE. This CDR3 spans 16 amino acids.

On this clonotype itself: A much more abundant neighbour one base away suggests this may be a read error. The chain is built from TRBV6-5 and TRBJ2-7; 8 nucleotides line up with TRBD1. The CDR3 covers 15 residues. The J segment lost 7 bases and the V segment lost 5 bases, leaving 13 bases of the junction unmatched. The germline CDR1 and CDR2 sequences are MNHEY and SVGAGI. CDR3 sequence: CASSDQTGAGNEQYF. CDR3 bases: TGTGCCAGCAGTGACCAGACAGGGGCTGGGAATGAGCAGTACTTC.

A remark on this clonotype: This may arise from a read error, as a much more abundant clone is one base away. Likely a read error: the CDR3 ends without its conserved phenylalanine or tryptophan. The chain couples TRBV4-1 to TRBJ1-2; 8 bases fit TRBD1. CDR1 MGHRA and CDR2 YSYEKL come from the germline V gene. Trimming took 2 bases from V and 4 from J; bases not matched to a gene: 9. The CDR3 length is 16 residues. The CDR3 spells CASSQNRGTGFYGYTV. CDR3 DNA sequence: TGCGCCAGCAGCCAAAATCGGGGGACAGGATTCTATGGCTACACCGTC.